The source of this T cell receptor (beta chain) is a study of cytomegalovirus exposure and HLA in healthy donors. The PCR was carried out with 60 Vbeta primers and 13 Jbeta primers. Per the authors' pipeline: Approximately 11 million of the roughly 80 million unique TCR beta chains counted in a later analysis were shared. The data were produced by immunoSEQ multiplex PCR, yet TCRdb's version contains in-frame clones alone and is incomplete. Clone size and V and J calls were adopted from that table, with D and trimming inferred from the DNA. The sample lists about 200,000 clones, 70% to 80% occurring once. This clone was recorded many times. Its target is unknown. Points from the study as a whole: For most TCR beta V segments, an earlier analysis put the productive rate at about 87% or about 30% of the time. For TCR beta chains, V- and J-gene trimming was later linked to a missense DCLRE1C variant. From TCR beta sequences, most subjects' HLA-A and HLA-B alleles were reportedly predicted accurately.

The source is a man in his forties in good health and CMV-seronegative. Specimen: PBMCs.

As DNA, the CDR3 is TGTGCCAGCAGTTTCGAAGGCGGCACCTACAATGAGCAGTTCTTC. It specifies CASSFEGGTYNEQFF. V and J are TRBV27 and TRBJ2-1; D uncertain. CDR3 size: 15 residues. Germline CDR1 is MNHEY and CDR2 is SMNVEV (reference sequence). V was cut by 3 bases and J by 2 bases, with 11 bases left in between.